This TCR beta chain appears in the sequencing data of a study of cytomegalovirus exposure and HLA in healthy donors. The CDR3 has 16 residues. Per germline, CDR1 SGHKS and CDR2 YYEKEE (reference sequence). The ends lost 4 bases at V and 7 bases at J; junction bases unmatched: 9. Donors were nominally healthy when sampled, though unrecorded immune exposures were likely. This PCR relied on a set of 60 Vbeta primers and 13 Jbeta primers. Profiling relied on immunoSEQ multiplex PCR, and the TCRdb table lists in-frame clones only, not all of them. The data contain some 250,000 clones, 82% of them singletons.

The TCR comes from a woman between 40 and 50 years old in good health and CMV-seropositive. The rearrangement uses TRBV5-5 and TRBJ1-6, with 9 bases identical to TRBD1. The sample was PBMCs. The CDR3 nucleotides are TGTGCCAGCAGCCCGGGCCCCGGGACAGGGAATTCACCCCTCCACTTT. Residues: CASSPGPGTGNSPLHF.